This T cell receptor (beta chain) appears in the sequencing data of a study of cytomegalovirus exposure and HLA in healthy donors (dated by TCRdb to about 2017). Regarding the complete study: An earlier analysis of 587 of the donors reported 250 to 300 Gb of sequence data and 117 million unique TCR beta sequences from around 200 million T cells. Rather than using new phenotypic data, the later analysis identified candidate immune exposures from TCR beta sequences and from how often those sequences occurred across donors. Donor age, sex, ethnicity and CMV serostatus were collected together with the repertoire data. A separate validation cohort of roughly 130 different subjects was used in addition to the approximately 610-subject first cohort. The aim of the study was to test whether cataloging public T cell receptors could identify signatures of past pathogen exposure. Typing coverage differed by locus: A, B, C, DRB1 and DQB1 were typed in about 620-630 donors, DQA1 in 500 to 550, DPA1 in over 600, and DPB1 in 450 to 490. A later genetic analysis took genome-wide SNP genotypes for about three fifths of the 666 donors and used that subset as a discovery cohort. The study used immunosequencing to profile the T cell repertoires of approximately 650 subjects and linked those repertoires to cytomegalovirus serostatus. An early release that covered several hundred HLA-typed donors contained approximately 320 gigabases of sequencing data and 75 million to 100 million unique TCR sequences. On average, about 200,000 unique TCR beta nucleotide sequences were sequenced per donor among roughly 430 genotyped donors of the cohort, with roughly 19% of those sequences being non-productive. A handful of DR-DQ haplotypes were handled as single units for association and clustering because linkage in the cohort was strong. In an earlier analysis of more than 550 of the donors, high-throughput TCR beta sequencing was used to judge whether each TCR beta V gene segment behaved as functional or pseudogenic. All discovery cohort repertoires had been generated on a single sequencing platform. Of the roughly 400 genotyped donors, about 84% fell in the genetic ancestry cluster associated with self-reported Caucasian donors. In a later analysis, previously published TCR beta repertoires from hundreds of donors were re-analyzed and high-resolution HLA genotyping was added so that TCR occurrence patterns could be studied. HLA typing included class I and class II loci at four-digit resolution. The study combined high-throughput TCR immunosequencing, statistical association of individual TCRs with disease status, and machine learning to predict cytomegalovirus infection status. Paper-wide results and their limitations: Assigning TCR associations to individual alleles was difficult when HLA alleles, especially DR and DQ, strongly co-occurred. The cohort was sequenced for TCR beta chains only, and without alpha or paired-chain data the features that could be detected were limited. The study listed approximately 150 TCR beta chains as associated with cytomegalovirus. In both the original and validation cohorts, the classifier was reported to diagnose cytomegalovirus status with high specificity and sensitivity. The 87-base-pair reads could not distinguish some IMGT-functional V segments, including TRBV6-2 and TRBV6-3, so those segments were excluded. Most TCR sequences were observed very rarely across donors, whereas some public TCRs were present in many individuals. According to a later genetic analysis, donors in an Asian-associated ancestry cluster had fewer N-insertions in productive TCRs than the approximately 670-donor mean. A further reported finding was that TCR beta sequences accurately predicted the HLA-A and HLA-B alleles for most subjects in the first cohort. Sequencing depth was assumed to be roughly uniform across donors in the presence/absence analyses, though that assumption may not hold. CMV serostatus was the only immune exposure information available for the cohort. A later analysis associated 16,951 TCR beta sequences with specific HLA alleles at a false discovery rate of 0.05. A later genetic analysis associated a missense DCLRE1C variant with V-gene and J-gene trimming of TCR beta chains, and an independent cohort replicated the association. According to a later analysis, most CMV-associated TCR beta chains appeared to be HLA-restricted, and the HLA associations seemed to be driven largely by CMV exposure. An earlier analysis of approximately 570 of the donors showed that most TCR beta V segments appeared in productive rearrangements either about 87% or about 30% of the time, which broadly matched IMGT annotations. A few of the identified cytomegalovirus-associated TCR beta chains were confirmed in vitro to be specific for cytomegalovirus antigens. Because counts were too low, around 17 rarely observed V segments, including chromosome 9 orphons, were left out of the earlier analysis of 587 of the donors. The authors suggested that the approach could potentially be generalized to other disease states and immunological phenotypes. The sequencing pipeline was judged likely to have produced a cluster of highly shared sequence variants as a technical artifact. Linkage disequilibrium might explain the correlated functional status among segregating V segments, but an unknown experimental factor could not be excluded. A later analysis found that HLA-associated TCR beta chains were more clonally expanded and had lower generation probabilities than equally common non-associated chains. Several of the top co-occurrence clusters appeared to be linked to parvovirus B19, influenza, CMV and Epstein-Barr virus, according to a later analysis. Because HLA typing was unavailable for some donors at each locus, only the typed subset was used in association tests. A later analysis found that TCR association rates varied across HLA loci, with DRB1 alleles showing the most associated TCRs and HLA-C alleles the fewest.

The junction shows trimming of 4 bases on V and 7 bases on J, and the gene matches do not reach 9 bases of it. Its CDR3 holds 15 amino acids, cysteine through phenylalanine. The CDR3 DNA has 45 bases and is translated from base 1. As encoded in the germline V gene, CDR1 is LGHNA while CDR2 is YSLEER. This clone showed up just a few times. Its specific antigen is unknown. No per-base quality is available; no much larger clone lies one base away. Receptors were amplified or captured by the immunoSEQ multiplex PCR assay. A mixture of 60 forward primers for TCR Vbeta segments and 13 reverse primers for TCR Jbeta segments was used in the multiplex PCR. The CDR3 region of rearranged TCR beta genes was amplified from genomic DNA with a multiplex PCR assay. The Illumina HiSeq System was used to sequence the amplified TCR beta libraries as 87-base-pair reads. The authors' analysis ran thus. A later analysis counted about 80 million unique TCR beta chains across the 500 to 850 repertoires, and some 11 million of these chains were shared by at least two donors. Raw reads were error-corrected and collapsed into unique sequences with a nearest-neighbor algorithm that merged closely related sequences to remove PCR and sequencing errors. Alignment of CDR3 sequences to IMGT reference sequences was used to assign V, D and J gene segments. For a sequence to be retained, a match of at least six nucleotides was required to both a V gene segment and a J gene segment. A rearrangement was called productive if the CDR3 had no stop codons and remained in frame with V and J, and every other rearrangement was called non-productive. Following IMGT convention, CDR3 was defined as the stretch from the second conserved V-encoded cysteine up to the conserved J-encoded phenylalanine. The earlier analysis of roughly 590 of the donors excluded any sequence lacking an unambiguous match to a single V gene segment. An earlier analysis of a few hundred of the donors classified V segments as functional when productive rearrangements were above 56.7% and as segregating when the standard deviation between donors was above 5%. To diagnose cytomegalovirus status from the catalog of TCR beta chain sequences, a statistical classification framework was built. In a later analysis, TCR nucleotide sequences were compared against IMGT/GENE-DB human TR gene sequences so that V and J genes could be assigned. The TCRdist pipeline was used in a later analysis to assign CDR3 sequences and most-parsimonious VDJ recombination scenarios. In a later analysis, each TCR beta chain was defined by its CDR3 amino acid sequence together with its V-gene family, and reads lacking a unique V-gene family were excluded. In a later analysis, around 650 highly shared, low-generation-probability nucleotide sequences were removed to address suspected cross-contamination and a sequencing artifact. In a later analysis, a clonal expansion index for each public chain was calculated from normalized within-repertoire ranks of inferred template counts. Generation probabilities in a later analysis came from a VDJ recombination model fitted to out-of-frame rearrangements, and those results were checked against IGoR. In a later analysis, TCR-TCR, TCR-HLA and TCR-CMV co-occurrence was scored with hypergeometric tests, and a repertoire-size bias correction was applied to TCR pairs. In a later analysis, false discovery rates were estimated by permuting HLA or CMV assignments 20 times. A later analysis grouped co-occurring TCRs with DBSCAN, adding TCRdist sequence similarity when clustering within HLA-allele-positive subsets. Co-occurrence clustering excluded repertoires with fewer than 30,000 or more than 120,000 public chains, plus five with anomalous nucleotide sharing. Not all clones reach the TCRdb copy of this immuneACCESS table, which keeps in-frame sequences only. Checked studies attribute under half of the gap to unresolved V genes and leave the rest unexplained. V and J calls and clone size follow that table, whereas D and trimming were derived from the DNA. The sample records 150,000 to 200,000 clones, around 80% of which are singletons. 0.95% to 1.4% of the sample is in the top ten clones.

The cohort was made up of approximately 670 healthy bone marrow donors. Cohort members were all nominally healthy when sampled, although unrecorded immune exposures were likely present. The donor was CMV seronegative and belonged to the group of more than 300 seronegative cohort members. Every donor gave a peripheral blood sample, and the peripheral blood mononuclear cells from that sample were used for TCR beta sequencing. Genomic DNA extraction from the blood cell samples was performed with the Qiagen DNeasy Blood Extraction Kit. Material: PBMCs. This chain is built from TRBV4-3 and TRBJ2-4; TRBD2 fits 8 bases in the junction. The receptor was isolated from a middle-aged woman in good health and CMV-seronegative. The DNA is as follows: TGCGCCAGCAGCCTCGAACCGGGACTAGAGAACATTCAGTACTTC. It translates as CASSLEPGLENIQYF.